Listed here are 10 T cell receptor beta chains from one sample, sequenced in a study of identical twins. TCRdb analysed the 5' RACE reads with MiXCR anew, one entry per CDR3 protein. This sample has nearly 650,000 distinct CDR3 sequences; under 8.5% occur once, and the top ten carry roughly 1.5%. This sample was also put to use in a study of yellow fever vaccine responses in identical twins.

Sample: PBMCs. The receptors were gathered from a woman aged 18-29 years in good health.

The chain combines TRBV25-1 with TRBJ2-3; the match to TRBD2 covers 12 bases. Germline V lookup: CDR1 MGHDK, CDR2 SYGVNS. V was pared by 3 bases and J by 4 bases, with 11 bases of the junction left unmatched. The CDR3 spans 18 residues. The CDR3 DNA sequence: TGTGCCAGCAGTGAGGCCCTAGCGGGAGGGTATGGCGCAGATACGCAGTATTTT. Its translation: CASSEALAGGYGADTQYF.

This chain uses TRBV9 with TRBJ1-2; D is unresolved. The CDR3 runs to 11 residues. Trimming pared 7 bases from V and 4 bases from J, leaving 8 bases between. CDR1 and CDR2 (germline): SGDLS, YYNGEE. CDR3 sequence reads: CASGWGYGYTF. The CDR3 DNA sequence: TGTGCCAGCGGATGGGGCTATGGCTACACCTTC.

With respect to this clonotype: One junction end disagrees with the germline gene, perhaps due to a read error. The chain recombines TRBV7-2 with TRBJ2-6; D unresolved. Per germline, CDR1 SGHTA and CDR2 FQGNSA. The CDR3 is made up of 13 amino acids. The CDR3 sequence is CASNLPGANVLTF. CDR3 DNA sequence: TGTGCCAGCAACTTACCCGGGGCCAACGTCCTGACTTTC.

Ten or more counts support this clonotype. The chain combines TRBV20-1 with TRBJ2-1; TRBD2 aligns across 10 bases. In germline, CDR1 is DFQATT, CDR2 SNEGSKA (reference sequence). This CDR3 comprises 18 residues. V shed 5 bases and J 0 bases; nucleotides not matched to a gene: 13. CDR3 residues: CSAPKTGTSARSYNEQFF. As DNA, the CDR3 is TGCAGTGCTCCTAAAACCGGGACTAGCGCCCGCTCCTACAATGAGCAGTTCTTC.

The chain is built from TRBV7-9 and TRBJ1-1; D might be TRBD1 (5 bases). The CDR3 spans 14 residues. CDR1 is SEHNR, CDR2 FQNEAQ, per germline (reference sequence). Trimming took off 8 bases at V and 0 bases at J, with 13 bases between the two ends. The CDR3 is CASLQSGLNTEAFF. CDR3 bases: TGTGCCAGCCTCCAGTCGGGGCTGAACACTGAAGCTTTCTTT.

This clonotype was detected many times. The CDR3 nucleotides are TGTGCCACCAGCAGGGGGGCCTACGAGGGTCAAGAGACCCAGTACTTC. Its protein product is CATSRGAYEGQETQYF. The rearrangement links TRBV15 to TRBJ2-5; D is possibly TRBD1 (6 bases). The CDR3 is 16 residues long. Germline lookup yields CDR1 LNHNV and CDR2 YYDKDF (reference sequence). V was cut by 3 bases and J by 2 bases, with 16 bases left in between.

The chain links TRBV29-1 to TRBJ2-7, with D maybe TRBD2 (5 bases). The CDR3 is 11 residues long. V shed 5 bases and J shed 3 bases, with 8 bases lying between them. Germline lookup yields CDR1 SQVTM and CDR2 ANQGSEA. The CDR3 DNA is TGCAGCGTTTTCAGCGGCTACGAGCAGTACTTC. This codes for CSVFSGYEQYF.

This clonotype was picked up many times. The rearrangement uses TRBV12-3 or TRBV12-4 and TRBJ2-5, with D possibly matching TRBD2 (6 bases). This CDR3 comprises 13 residues. The V end lost 4 bases, the J end lost 4 bases, and 10 bases lay between the germline ends. CDR3 in amino acids: CASSYAGRETQYF. In DNA form, the CDR3 reads TGTGCCAGCAGTTATGCGGGACGAGAGACCCAGTACTTC.

This clonotype has at least ten counts. The J gene is TRBJ2-2, the V gene TRBV20-1; possible D gene TRBD1, 6 bases. Germline CDR1 and CDR2: DFQATT and SNEGSKA (reference sequence). The CDR3 spans 15 residues. V was clipped by 6 bases and J by 0 bases, with 14 bases between them. This CDR3 is CSASKGTPNTGELFF. The CDR3 DNA reads TGCAGTGCCTCCAAAGGGACACCGAACACCGGGGAGCTGTTTTTT.

The chain carries TRBV2 and TRBJ2-2, with 14 positions matching TRBD2. J lost 1 base, V lost 7 bases, and 11 bases had no gene match. CDR1 SNHLY and CDR2 FYNNEI come from the germline V gene. This CDR3 comprises 19 residues. The CDR3 DNA is TGTGCCAGCACACGGACTAGCGGGGGGACGGTTTTGAACACCGGGGAGCTGTTTTTT. Encoded protein: CASTRTSGGTVLNTGELFF.